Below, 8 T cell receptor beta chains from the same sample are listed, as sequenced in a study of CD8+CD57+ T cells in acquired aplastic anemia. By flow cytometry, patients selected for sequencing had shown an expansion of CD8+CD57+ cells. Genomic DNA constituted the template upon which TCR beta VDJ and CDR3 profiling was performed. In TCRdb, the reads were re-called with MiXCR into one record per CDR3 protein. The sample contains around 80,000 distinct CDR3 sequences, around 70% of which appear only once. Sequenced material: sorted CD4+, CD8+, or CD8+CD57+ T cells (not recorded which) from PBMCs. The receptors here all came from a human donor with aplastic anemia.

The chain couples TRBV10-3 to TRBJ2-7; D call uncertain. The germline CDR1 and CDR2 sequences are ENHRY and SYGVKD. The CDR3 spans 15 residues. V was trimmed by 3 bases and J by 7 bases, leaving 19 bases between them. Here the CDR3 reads CAISERQITYNEQYF. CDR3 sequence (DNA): TGTGCCATCAGTGAACGGCAGATAACTTACAATGAGCAGTACTTC.

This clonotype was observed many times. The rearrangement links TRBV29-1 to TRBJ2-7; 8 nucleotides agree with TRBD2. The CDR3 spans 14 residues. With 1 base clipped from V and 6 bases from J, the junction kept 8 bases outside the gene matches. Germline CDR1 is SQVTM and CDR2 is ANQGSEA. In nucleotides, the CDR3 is TGCAGCGTTGAAGGGACGAGGGCGGGAGGCGAGCAGTACTTC. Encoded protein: CSVEGTRAGGEQYF.

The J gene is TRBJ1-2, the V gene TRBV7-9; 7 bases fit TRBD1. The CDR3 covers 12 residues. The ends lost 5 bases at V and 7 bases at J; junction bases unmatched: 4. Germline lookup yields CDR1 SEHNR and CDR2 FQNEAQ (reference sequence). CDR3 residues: CASSVQGTGYTF. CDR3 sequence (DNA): TGTGCCAGCAGCGTACAGGGGACTGGCTACACCTTC.

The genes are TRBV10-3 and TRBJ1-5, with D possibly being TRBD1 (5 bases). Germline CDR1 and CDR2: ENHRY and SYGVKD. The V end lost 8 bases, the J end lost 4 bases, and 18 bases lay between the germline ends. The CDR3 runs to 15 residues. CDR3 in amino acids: CAIGGLEGNNQPQHF. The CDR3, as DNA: TGTGCCATCGGGGGATTGGAGGGGAATAATCAGCCCCAGCATTTT.

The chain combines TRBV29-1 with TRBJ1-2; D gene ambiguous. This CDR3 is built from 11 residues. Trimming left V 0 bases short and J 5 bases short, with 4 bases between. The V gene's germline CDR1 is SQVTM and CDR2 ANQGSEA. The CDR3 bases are TGCAGCGTTGAAGAAAGGTATGGCTACACCTTC. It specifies CSVEERYGYTF.

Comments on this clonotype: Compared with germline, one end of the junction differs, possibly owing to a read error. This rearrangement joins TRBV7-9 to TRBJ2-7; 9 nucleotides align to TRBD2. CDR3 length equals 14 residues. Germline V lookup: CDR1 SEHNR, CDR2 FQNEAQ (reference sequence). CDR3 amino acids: CACSLGSGGYEQYF. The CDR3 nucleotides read TGTGCCTGCAGCTTAGGTAGCGGGGGCTACGAGCAGTACTTC.

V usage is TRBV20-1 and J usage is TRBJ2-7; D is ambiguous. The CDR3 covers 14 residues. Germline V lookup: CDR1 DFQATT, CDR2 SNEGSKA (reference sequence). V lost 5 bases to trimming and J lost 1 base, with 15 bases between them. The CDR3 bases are TGCAGTGCTGTCTTAGAGTACGAATCCTACGAGCAGTACTTC. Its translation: CSAVLEYESYEQYF.

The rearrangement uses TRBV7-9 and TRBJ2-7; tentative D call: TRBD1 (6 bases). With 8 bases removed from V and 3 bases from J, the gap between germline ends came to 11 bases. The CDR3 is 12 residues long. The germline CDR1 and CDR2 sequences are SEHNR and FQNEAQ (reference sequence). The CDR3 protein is CASSKGGYEQYF. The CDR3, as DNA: TGTGCCAGCTCAAAAGGGGGCTACGAGCAGTACTTC.